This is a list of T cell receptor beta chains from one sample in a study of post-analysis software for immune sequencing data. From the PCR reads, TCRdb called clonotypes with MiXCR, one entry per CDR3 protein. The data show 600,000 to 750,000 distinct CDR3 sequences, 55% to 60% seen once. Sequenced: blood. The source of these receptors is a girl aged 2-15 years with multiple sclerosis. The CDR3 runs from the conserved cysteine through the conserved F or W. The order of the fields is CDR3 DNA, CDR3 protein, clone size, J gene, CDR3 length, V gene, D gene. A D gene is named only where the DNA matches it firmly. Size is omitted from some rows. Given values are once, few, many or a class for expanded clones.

DNA: TGTGCCAGCTCACCGTACGTCCTCCAAGAGACCCAGTACTTC; CDR3: CASSPYVLQETQYF; size: few; J: TRBJ2-5; length: 14; V: TRBV18; D: -
DNA: TGTGCCAGCAGTACAGCGATTTACAATGAGCAGTTCTTC; CDR3: CASSTAIYNEQFF; size: -; J: TRBJ2-1; length: 13; V: TRBV27; D: -
DNA: TGCGCCAGCAGCCAAGTACTCGTCGGGGCAGTCGTCAGCCGGGATACGCAGTATTTT; CDR3: CASSQVLVGAVVSRDTQYF; size: -; J: TRBJ2-3; length: 19; V: TRBV4-3; D: -
DNA: TGTGCCAGCAGCTTCCTAGCGACGGGGGCCAACGTCCTGACTTTC; CDR3: CASSFLATGANVLTF; size: -; J: TRBJ2-6; length: 15; V: TRBV7-2; D: -
DNA: TGCGCCAGCAGCTATGGACAGGTTGGAGATACGCAGTATTTT; CDR3: CASSYGQVGDTQYF; size: few; J: TRBJ2-3; length: 14; V: TRBV5-1; D: TRBD1
DNA: TGTGCCAGCAGATCTGGAGTGCGGGAGACCCAGTACTTC; CDR3: CASRSGVRETQYF; size: -; J: TRBJ2-5; length: 13; V: TRBV28; D: -
DNA: TGTGCCTGGAGTGTACGACGGGTTGCTGAAAAACTGTTTTTT; CDR3: CAWSVRRVAEKLFF; size: -; J: TRBJ1-4; length: 14; V: TRBV30; D: -
DNA: TGTGCCAGCAGTTACTCGTTCGGACAGGGGGCGAGTGGCTACACCTTC; CDR3: CASSYSFGQGASGYTF; size: -; J: TRBJ1-2; length: 16; V: TRBV6-5; D: TRBD1
DNA: TGTGCCAGCACCCTTTGGGGACAGGCCTCCCATGAGCAGTACTTC; CDR3: CASTLWGQASHEQYF; size: -; J: TRBJ2-7; length: 15; V: TRBV28; D: TRBD1
DNA: TGTGCCAGCAGCTTAGGGGGACTAGCGGGGGTATACTACGAGCAGTACTTC; CDR3: CASSLGGLAGVYYEQYF; size: -; J: TRBJ2-7; length: 17; V: TRBV7-9; D: TRBD2
DNA: TGTGCCAGCAGCTTGGGCGGGGGGGCCCATGAGCAGTTCTTC; CDR3: CASSLGGGAHEQFF; size: -; J: TRBJ2-1; length: 14; V: TRBV7-2; D: TRBD2
DNA: TGTGCCATCAACATAGGACAGGGAGTGAACAATGAGCAGTTCTTC; CDR3: CAINIGQGVNNEQFF; size: -; J: TRBJ2-1; length: 15; V: TRBV10-3; D: TRBD1
DNA: TGCAGCGTGGAAGGGGATACAGGGCCCTCCTACGAGCAGTACTTC; CDR3: CSVEGDTGPSYEQYF; size: -; J: TRBJ2-7; length: 15; V: TRBV29-1; D: -
DNA: TGTGCCACAAGTGATAAGTTCAGGGCTAGCACAGATACGCAGTATTTT; CDR3: CATSDKFRASTDTQYF; size: -; J: TRBJ2-3; length: 16; V: TRBV24-1; D: -
DNA: TGCAGCGTTCCACCAAGTGCGGCCGGGGAGTTCTACAATGAGCAGTTCTTC; CDR3: CSVPPSAAGEFYNEQFF; size: -; J: TRBJ2-1; length: 17; V: TRBV29-1; D: -
DNA: TGTGCCAGCGGGACAGGGCTAACTACTAACTATGGCTACACCTTC; CDR3: CASGTGLTTNYGYTF; size: few; J: TRBJ1-2; length: 15; V: TRBV7-9; D: TRBD1
DNA: TGTGCCAGCAGCCAAGGAGTCATAGGGGGCCAGGATGAGCAGTTCTTC; CDR3: CASSQGVIGGQDEQFF; size: -; J: TRBJ2-1; length: 16; V: TRBV3-1; D: TRBD1
DNA: TGCAGTGCCCACGTAAGGGGGCAAGGCGGGGAGCTGTTTTTT; CDR3: CSAHVRGQGGELFF; size: -; J: TRBJ2-2; length: 14; V: TRBV20-1; D: TRBD1
DNA: TGTGCCAGCAGCTTAGTTCTGGGAGTGTACGAGCAGTACTTC; CDR3: CASSLVLGVYEQYF; size: few; J: TRBJ2-7; length: 14; V: TRBV7-9; D: -